The 3 T cell receptor beta chains listed next were all sequenced from one sample in a study of response to subunit inactivated influenza vaccine. TCRdb used MiXCR to reprocess the RT-PCR reads, holding one entry per CDR3 protein. The sample has under 750,000 distinct CDR3 sequences, about 10% seen once. This material consisted of PBMCs from blood, taken on the day of vaccination. These receptors all stem from a man aged 50 to 60 who received an inactivated influenza vaccine.

In its sample, this clonotype was seen many times. This chain connects TRBV7-9 to TRBJ2-5; D unresolved. Germline loops: CDR1 SEHNR, CDR2 FQNEAQ (reference sequence). The germline V and J ends were trimmed by 1 base and 1 base, with 4 bases remaining between them. The CDR3 length is 13 residues. CDR3 loop: CASSLVSQETQYF. Here the CDR3 DNA reads TGTGCCAGCAGCTTAGTCAGCCAAGAGACCCAGTACTTC.

This clonotype was counted many times. This chain links TRBV14 with TRBJ2-1; 10 bases agree with TRBD2. Germline V gene lookup returns CDR1 SGHDN and CDR2 FVKESK. The CDR3 has 12 residues. V dropped 5 bases and J dropped 16; count of bases not matched to a gene: 8. CDR3 in amino acids: CASSFTGTSVFF. As DNA, the CDR3 is TGTGCCAGCAGCTTCACCGGGACTAGCGTTTTCTTC.

The chain combines TRBV10-3 with TRBJ2-6; no firm D call. The V gene's germline CDR1 is ENHRY and CDR2 SYGVKD. Trimming removed 0 bases at V and 1 base at J, with 7 bases between. The CDR3 is 16 residues long. CDR3 amino acids: CAISESWVSGANVLTF. CDR3 nucleotides: TGTGCCATCAGTGAGTCGTGGGTTTCTGGGGCCAACGTCCTGACTTTC.